Presented here are 26 T cell receptor beta chains from one specimen sequenced in a study of cytomegalovirus exposure and HLA in healthy donors. The data were produced by immunoSEQ multiplex PCR, yet TCRdb's version contains in-frame clones alone and is incomplete. The data show approximately 160,000 clones, under 90% seen once. Sequencing was carried out using PBMCs. These receptors all come from a woman between 18 and 30 years old in good health and CMV-seropositive.

J is TRBJ1-1 and V is TRBV4-3; TRBD1 matches at 8 bases. From germline, CDR1 is LGHNA and CDR2 YSLEER. Trimming at V came to 3 bases and at J to 6 bases, leaving 27 bases not matched to a gene. CDR3 length: 21 amino acids. The CDR3 region is CASSHPTWGTDRAVEGAEAFF. As DNA, the CDR3 is TGCGCCAGCAGCCACCCGACTTGGGGTACGGACAGGGCTGTAGAGGGAGCTGAAGCTTTCTTT.

The V call is TRBV18, the J call TRBJ1-5; D not resolved. CDR1 and CDR2 (germline): KGHSH, LQKENI. CDR3 length: 14 residues. With 3 bases removed from V and 7 bases from J, the gap between germline ends came to 13 bases. The CDR3 spells CASSPSVVTQPQHF. The CDR3 DNA sequence: TGTGCCAGCTCACCCTCAGTCGTAACCCAGCCCCAGCATTTT.

V usage is TRBV5-1 and J usage is TRBJ1-4; possibly TRBD1 for D (5 bases). The CDR3 is made up of 16 amino acids. Germline CDR1 SGHRS, CDR2 YFSETQ. The V end lost 4 bases, the J end lost 0 bases, and 13 bases lay between the germline ends. CDR3 DNA sequence: TGCGCCAGCAGCCTGGGGGTCGGGACAACTAATGAAAAACTGTTTTTT. It specifies CASSLGVGTTNEKLFF.

This sequence joins TRBV2 and TRBJ1-1, with D maybe TRBD1 (6 bases). The V gene lost 4 bases and the J gene lost 2 bases, with 8 bases spanning the gap. Per germline, CDR1 SNHLY and CDR2 FYNNEI. CDR3 size: 13 residues. The CDR3 reads CASSGTANTEAFF. DNA for the CDR3: TGTGCCAGCAGTGGGACAGCAAACACTGAAGCTTTCTTT.

This clone came up once. V and J are TRBV19 and TRBJ2-4, with 13 bases identical to TRBD2. Germline-derived CDR1 and CDR2 are LNHDA and SQIVND (reference sequence). The trim removed 7 bases at V and 7 bases at J, leaving 7 bases unmatched. The CDR3 sequence is 15 residues long. CDR3 sequence: CASTSLLAGGNIQYF. Written as DNA, the CDR3 is TGTGCCAGTACCTCGTTACTAGCGGGAGGGAACATTCAGTACTTC. Full variable domain (rest looked up from reference TRBV19 and TRBJ2-4): DGGITQSPKYLFRKEGQNVTLSCEQNLNHDAMYWYRQDPGQGLRLIYYSQIVNDFQKGDIAEGYSVSREKKESFPLTVTSAQKNPTAFYLCASTSLLAGGNIQYFGAGTRLSVL.

This clone was recorded only once. J is TRBJ1-1 and V is TRBV27; a weak D match, TRBD1 (5 bases). With 2 bases removed from V and 5 bases from J, the gap between germline ends came to 12 bases. CDR1 is MNHEY and CDR2 is SMNVEV in the germline V gene (reference sequence). The CDR3 covers 14 residues. CDR3 in amino acids: CASSLVVGGTEAFF. The CDR3 DNA reads as TGTGCCAGCAGTTTAGTTGTGGGGGGAACTGAAGCTTTCTTT.

This clone has a single count. The J gene is TRBJ2-7, the V gene TRBV28, with 7 bases lining up with TRBD2. Per the germline V gene, CDR1 is MDHEN and CDR2 is SYDVKM. The junction had 6 bases not matched to a gene; V was cut back by 4 bases and J by 3 bases. The CDR3 is made up of 14 amino acids. The CDR3, as DNA: TGTGCCAGCAGTTGGGGGGGAGAGAACTACGAGCAGTACTTC. Translating it yields CASSWGGENYEQYF. Full variable domain (remainder filled in from reference TRBV28 and TRBJ2-7): DVKVTQSSRYLVKRTGEKVFLECVQDMDHENMFWYRQDPGLGLRLIYFSYDVKMKEKGDIPEGYSVSREKKERFSLILESASTNQTSMYLCASSWGGENYEQYFGPGTRLTVT.

The rearrangement links TRBV27 to TRBJ2-1, with D unresolved. This CDR3 spans 14 amino acids. The V gene lost 7 bases and the J gene lost 2 bases, with 12 bases spanning the gap. Germline values: CDR1 MNHEY, CDR2 SMNVEV (reference sequence). The chain's CDR3 is CASNRLSAYNEQFF. The CDR3 nucleotides read TGTGCCAGCAACCGTTTGAGCGCCTACAATGAGCAGTTCTTC.

The rearrangement uses TRBV18 and TRBJ2-1; 15 nucleotides agree with TRBD2. The germline V gene has CDR1 KGHSH and CDR2 LQKENI. V lost 0 bases, J lost 9 bases, and 3 bases stayed unmatched. The CDR3 loop spans 16 amino acids. This CDR3 is CASSPPGLAGGLEQFF. Here the CDR3 DNA reads TGTGCCAGCTCACCACCGGGACTAGCGGGAGGTCTTGAGCAGTTCTTC.

This clone was seen once. The chain links TRBV5-6 to TRBJ2-7; D is perhaps TRBD2 (7 bases). Trimming removed 2 bases at V and 2 bases at J, with 14 bases between. The CDR3 has 15 amino acids. In germline, CDR1 is SGHDT, CDR2 YYEEEE. The CDR3 sequence is CASSFGGGSPYEQYF. The CDR3 coding sequence is TGTGCCAGCAGCTTTGGGGGGGGCAGCCCCTACGAGCAGTACTTC.

This clone was counted a single time. The rearrangement links TRBV7-2 to TRBJ2-6, with 7 bases aligning to TRBD1. The CDR3 is made up of 15 amino acids. Germline values: CDR1 SGHTA, CDR2 FQGNSA. V shed 5 bases, J shed 2 bases, and the junction held 3 bases outside the gene matches. In nucleotides, the CDR3 is TGTGCCAGCAGCGTACAGGGGACTGGGGCCAACGTCCTGACTTTC. This gives the protein CASSVQGTGANVLTF.

The chain carries TRBV6-6 and TRBJ2-1; weak D call: TRBD2 (6 bases). Germline CDR1 is MNHNY and CDR2 is SVGAGI (reference sequence). The CDR3 is 15 amino acids. V lost 6 bases and J lost 3, with 15 bases in between. The CDR3 DNA is TGTGCCAGCAGACATCTAGCGAGTAGCTACAATGAGCAGTTCTTC. Protein sequence: CASRHLASSYNEQFF.

This clone came up once. V and J are TRBV7-2 and TRBJ2-7; the D gene is possibly TRBD1 (6 bases). V dropped 2 bases and J dropped 5 bases, with 16 bases sitting between them. CDR3 length: 15 residues. Germline CDR1 is SGHTA and CDR2 is FQGNSA. CDR3 protein: CASSLIQGSVDEQYF. The CDR3 region has the DNA TGTGCCAGCAGCTTAATACAGGGTAGTGTCGACGAGCAGTACTTC. The entire variable domain, with the rest obtained from reference TRBV7-2 and TRBJ2-7, is as follows: GAGVSQSPSNKVTEKGKDVELRCDPISGHTALYWYRQSLGQGLEFLIYFQGNSAPDKSGLPSDRFSAERTGGSVSTLTIQRTQQEDSAVYLCASSLIQGSVDEQYFGPGTRLTVT.

The chain recombines TRBV27 with TRBJ2-3, with 10 nucleotides matching TRBD2. Germline values: CDR1 MNHEY, CDR2 SMNVEV (reference sequence). Germline trimming cut 7 bases from V and 5 bases from J; bases unmatched to any gene: 12. The CDR3 runs to 16 residues. The CDR3 DNA reads TGTGCCAGCACCCCTGGGAGCGGGAGGGCCGGAGATACGCAGTATTTT. Translated, it gives CASTPGSGRAGDTQYF.

The chain uses TRBV28 and TRBJ2-1; 11 nucleotides align to TRBD2. CDR3 length: 14 amino acids. Germline V gives CDR1 MDHEN, CDR2 SYDVKM. The J segment lost 8 bases and the V segment lost 6 bases, leaving 6 bases of the junction unmatched. CDR3 bases: TGTGCCAGCAGCCTAGCGGGAGGAGGGGATGAGCAGTTCTTC. Protein: CASSLAGGGDEQFF. Variable domain in full (rest from reference TRBV28 and TRBJ2-1): DVKVTQSSRYLVKRTGEKVFLECVQDMDHENMFWYRQDPGLGLRLIYFSYDVKMKEKGDIPEGYSVSREKKERFSLILESASTNQTSMYLCASSLAGGGDEQFFGPGTRLTVL.

The chain links TRBV7-9 to TRBJ1-4, with TRBD1 matching 9 bases. Germline V gene sequence: CDR1 SEHNR, CDR2 FQNEAQ (reference sequence). This CDR3 spans 14 amino acids. V was pared by 2 bases and J by 7 bases, with 2 bases of the junction left unmatched. DNA for the CDR3: TGTGCCAGCAGCTTAAGACAGGGGGGTGAAAAACTGTTTTTT. It translates to CASSLRQGGEKLFF.

V usage is TRBV11-3 and J usage is TRBJ2-3, with no clear D. Trimming pared 4 bases from V and 4 bases from J, leaving 9 bases between. The CDR3 length is 13 residues. The germline V gene has CDR1 SGHNT and CDR2 YENEEA. The CDR3 loop is CASSSPNSDTQYF. In DNA, the CDR3 is TGTGCCAGCAGCTCGCCTAACTCAGATACGCAGTATTTT.

The CDR3 nucleotides are TGTGCCAGCAGCTGGGGGGAGGGGCGCCTTCAGCCCCAGCATTTT. This encodes CASSWGEGRLQPQHF. The chain carries TRBV7-8 and TRBJ1-5, with D maybe TRBD1 (5 bases). Germline lookup yields CDR1 SGHVS and CDR2 FQNEAQ. This CDR3 is built from 15 residues. Trimming removed 4 bases from V and 6 bases from J, with 16 bases in between.

V gene TRBV7-6 combines with J gene TRBJ1-2; 10 nucleotides match TRBD1. The CDR3 length is 15 residues. Germline trimming cut 5 bases from V and 4 bases from J; bases unmatched to any gene: 7. CDR1 is SGHVS, CDR2 FNYEAQ, per germline. For the CDR3, the DNA is TGTGCCAGCAGCCCCGGGACAGGGGTACCCTATGGCTACACCTTC. Translation gives CASSPGTGVPYGYTF.

The V and J genes are TRBV11-2 and TRBJ2-7, with 9 bases that match TRBD2. This CDR3 spans 14 amino acids. In germline, CDR1 is SGHAT, CDR2 FQNNGV. J gave up 6 bases and V 1 base, and 4 bases lay outside the gene matches. The CDR3 coding sequence is TGTGCCAGCAGCTTAGTGGCGGGAGGGCCCGAGCAGTACTTC. Protein product: CASSLVAGGPEQYF.

The rearrangement links TRBV27 to TRBJ2-7, with 8 bases identical to TRBD1. The V and J ends lost 8 bases and 4 bases, in that order; junction bases with no gene match: 13. The CDR3 spans 15 residues. The germline V gene has CDR1 MNHEY and CDR2 SMNVEV (reference sequence). The CDR3 region has the DNA TGTGCCAGCGGTGAAAGACAGGGGCAAATTTACGAGCAGTACTTC. Its translation is CASGERQGQIYEQYF.

The chain links TRBV19 to TRBJ2-1; D may be TRBD1 (6 bases). CDR3 size: 16 residues. Germline V gene lookup returns CDR1 LNHDA and CDR2 SQIVND (reference sequence). V was trimmed by 5 bases and J by 0 bases, leaving 14 bases between them. CDR3 protein: CASSSRTGSSYNEQFF. The CDR3 DNA follows: TGTGCCAGTAGTTCCCGAACAGGGAGCTCCTACAATGAGCAGTTCTTC.

The chain uses TRBV19 and TRBJ2-6; TRBD2 aligns across 12 bases. The ends lost 1 base at V and 1 base at J; junction bases unmatched: 8. Germline values: CDR1 LNHDA, CDR2 SQIVND (reference sequence). This CDR3 has 20 residues. CDR3 amino acids: CASSIGPSGRAGSGANVLTF. CDR3 nucleotides: TGTGCCAGTAGTATAGGACCTAGCGGGAGGGCCGGATCTGGGGCCAACGTCCTGACTTTC.

The V gene is TRBV12-2, the J gene TRBJ1-5. TRBV12-2 is reported as a pseudogene. The CDR3 runs 16 residues. DNA of the CDR3: TGTGCAAGTCGCTTAAATACGGGGAGTATCAATCAGCCCCAGCATTTT. It yields the protein CASRLNTGSINQPQHF.

The rearrangement links TRBV19 to TRBJ2-1, with a tentative D call TRBD2 (8 bases). The CDR3 is made up of 18 amino acids. Trimming took 3 bases from V and 1 from J, leaving 19 bases between them. Looked up from germline, CDR1 is LNHDA and CDR2 is SQIVND (reference sequence). CDR3 DNA sequence: TGTGCCAGTAGTATGACAGGGTACGGCGGGAGGTCCTACAATGAGCAGTTCTTC. Translation gives CASSMTGYGGRSYNEQFF.

The chain couples TRBV28 to TRBJ2-5; weak D call: TRBD2 (6 bases). The CDR3 contains 16 residues. Trimming shortened V by 2 bases and J by 2 bases, and 15 bases separated the two germline ends. Germline CDR1 reads MDHEN; CDR2 reads SYDVKM. This CDR3 reads CASSLIGTVIQETQYF. The CDR3 nucleotides read TGTGCCAGCAGTTTAATAGGGACTGTAATTCAAGAGACCCAGTACTTC.